The TCR beta chain described here comes from a study of blood T cells in healthy people across ages. A second PCR, run for about 6 to 11 cycles, used a sample-barcoded 5' primer plus a J-beta primer mix. The template-switch adaptor, which had 12 random nucleotides, put a tag on each cDNA molecule. Individual samples furnished no less than 3 million CDR3-containing paired-end reads apiece. MiXCR, applied by TCRdb to the 5' RACE reads, yields one record per CDR3 protein. The sample lists about 690,000 distinct CDR3 sequences, approximately 40% occurring once. Germline V gene data show CDR1 as SGHVS and CDR2 as FQNEAQ. The V and J ends lost 5 bases and 7 bases, in that order; junction bases with no gene match: 11. The CDR3 has 15 residues.

The J gene is TRBJ2-1, the V gene TRBV7-8, with 7 bases identical to TRBD2. The sequenced material came from blood. This TCR was sampled from an older man in good health. The CDR3 region is CASSPVTSIGNEQFF. The CDR3 region has the DNA TGTGCCAGCAGCCCTGTGACTAGCATCGGTAATGAGCAGTTCTTC. Filled out from reference TRBV7-8 and TRBJ2-1, the complete variable domain reads GAGVSQSPRYKVAKRGQDVALRCDPISGHVSLFWYQQALGQGPEFLTYFQNEAQLDKSGLPSDRFFAERPEGSVSTLKIQRTQQEDSAVYLCASSPVTSIGNEQFFGPGTRLTVL.